What follows is one T cell receptor beta chain and its context. What it binds is unknown. The entry originates in a study of blood T cells in healthy people across ages. Study results and caveats: Observed TCR beta diversity per million T cells went down as age went up. This fall followed a roughly linear course with age.

The germline V gene encodes CDR1 SGHVS and CDR2 FQNEAQ. The length of the CDR3 is 12 residues. Trimming stripped 8 bases from V and 0 bases from J, with 6 bases between. Next came a second PCR, run for roughly 6 to 11 cycles, which used a sample-barcoded 5' primer along with a J-beta primer mix. Each CDR3 protein is one row after TCRdb ran MiXCR on the 5' RACE reads. The sample records fewer than 2,000,000 distinct CDR3 sequences, about two fifths being singletons. The clonotype originates from a human donor in good health. What was sequenced was blood. The V gene is TRBV7-8, the J gene TRBJ2-3; D not resolved. CDR3 sequence: CASLTSTDTQYF. CDR3 DNA: TGTGCCAGCTTGACTAGCACAGATACGCAGTATTTT.